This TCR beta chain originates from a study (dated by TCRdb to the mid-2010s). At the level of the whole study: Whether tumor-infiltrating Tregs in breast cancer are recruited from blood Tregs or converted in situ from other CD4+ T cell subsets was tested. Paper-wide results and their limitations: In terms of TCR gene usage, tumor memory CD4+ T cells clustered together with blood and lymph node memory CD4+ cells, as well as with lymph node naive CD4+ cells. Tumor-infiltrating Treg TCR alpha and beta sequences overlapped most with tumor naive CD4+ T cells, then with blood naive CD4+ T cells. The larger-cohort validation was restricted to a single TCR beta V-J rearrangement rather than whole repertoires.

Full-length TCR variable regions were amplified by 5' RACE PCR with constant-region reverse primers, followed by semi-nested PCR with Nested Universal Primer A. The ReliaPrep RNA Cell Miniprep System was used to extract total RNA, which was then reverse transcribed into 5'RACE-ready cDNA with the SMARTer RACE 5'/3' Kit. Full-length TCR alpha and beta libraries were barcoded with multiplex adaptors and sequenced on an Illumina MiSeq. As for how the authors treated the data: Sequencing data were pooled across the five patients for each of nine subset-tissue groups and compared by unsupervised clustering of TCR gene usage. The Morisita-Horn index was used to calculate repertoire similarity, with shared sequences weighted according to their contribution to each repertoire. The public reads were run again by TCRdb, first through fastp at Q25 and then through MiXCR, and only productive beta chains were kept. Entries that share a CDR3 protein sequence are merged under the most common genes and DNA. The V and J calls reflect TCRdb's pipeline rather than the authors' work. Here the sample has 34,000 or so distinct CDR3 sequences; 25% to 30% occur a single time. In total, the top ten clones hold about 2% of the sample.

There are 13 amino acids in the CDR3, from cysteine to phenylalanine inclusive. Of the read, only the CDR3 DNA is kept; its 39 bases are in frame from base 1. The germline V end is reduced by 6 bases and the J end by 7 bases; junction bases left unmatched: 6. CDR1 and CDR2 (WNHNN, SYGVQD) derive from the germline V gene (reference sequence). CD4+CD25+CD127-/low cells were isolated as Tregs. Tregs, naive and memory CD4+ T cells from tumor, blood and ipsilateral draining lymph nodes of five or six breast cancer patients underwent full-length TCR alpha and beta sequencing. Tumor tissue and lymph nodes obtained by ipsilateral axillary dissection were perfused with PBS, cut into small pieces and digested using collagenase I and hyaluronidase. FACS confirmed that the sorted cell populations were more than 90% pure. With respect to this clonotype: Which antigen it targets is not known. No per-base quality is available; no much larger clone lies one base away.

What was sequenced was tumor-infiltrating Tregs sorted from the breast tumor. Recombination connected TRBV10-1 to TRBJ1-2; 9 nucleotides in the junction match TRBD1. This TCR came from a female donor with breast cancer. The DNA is TGCGCCAGCAGCCGGGACAGGGTAACTGGCTACACCTTC. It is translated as CASSRDRVTGYTF.